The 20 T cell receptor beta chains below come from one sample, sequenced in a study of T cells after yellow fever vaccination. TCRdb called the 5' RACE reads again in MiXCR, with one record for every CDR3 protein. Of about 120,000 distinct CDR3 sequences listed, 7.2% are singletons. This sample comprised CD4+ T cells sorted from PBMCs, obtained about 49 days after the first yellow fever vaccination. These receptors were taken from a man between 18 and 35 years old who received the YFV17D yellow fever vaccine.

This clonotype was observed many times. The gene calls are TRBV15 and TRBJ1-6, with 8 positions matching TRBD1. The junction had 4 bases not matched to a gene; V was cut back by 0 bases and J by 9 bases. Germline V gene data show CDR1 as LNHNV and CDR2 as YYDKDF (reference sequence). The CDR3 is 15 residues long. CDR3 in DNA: TGTGCCACCAGCAGAGATACAGGGGGTGGTTCACCCCTCCACTTT. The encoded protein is CATSRDTGGGSPLHF.

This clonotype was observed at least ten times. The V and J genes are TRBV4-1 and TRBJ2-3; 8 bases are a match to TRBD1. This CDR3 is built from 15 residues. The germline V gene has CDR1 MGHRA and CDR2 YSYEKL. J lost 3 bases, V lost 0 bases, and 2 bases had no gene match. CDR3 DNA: TGCGCCAGCAGCCAAGAGGGACAGGCTACAGATACGCAGTATTTT. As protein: CASSQEGQATDTQYF.

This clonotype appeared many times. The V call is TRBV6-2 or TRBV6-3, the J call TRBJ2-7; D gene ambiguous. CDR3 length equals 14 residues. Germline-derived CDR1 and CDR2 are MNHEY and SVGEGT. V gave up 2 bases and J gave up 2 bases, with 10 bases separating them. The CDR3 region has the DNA TGTGCCAGCAGTTACAGGGCAGGCGCCTACGAGCAGTACGTC. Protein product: CASSYRAGAYEQYV.

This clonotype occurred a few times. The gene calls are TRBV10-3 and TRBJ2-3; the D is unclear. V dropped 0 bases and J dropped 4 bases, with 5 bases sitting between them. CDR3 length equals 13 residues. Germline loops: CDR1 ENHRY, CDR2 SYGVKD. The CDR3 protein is CAISESAPDTQYF. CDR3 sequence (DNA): TGTGCCATCAGTGAGTCGGCCCCAGATACGCAGTATTTT.

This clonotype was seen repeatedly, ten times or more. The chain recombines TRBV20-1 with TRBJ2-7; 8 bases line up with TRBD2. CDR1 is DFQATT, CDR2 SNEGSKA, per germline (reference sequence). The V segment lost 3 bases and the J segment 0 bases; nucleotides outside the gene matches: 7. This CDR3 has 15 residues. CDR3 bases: TGCAGTGCTAGGCTCGGGGCGGGGGGCTCCTACGAGCAGTACTTC. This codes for CSARLGAGGSYEQYF.

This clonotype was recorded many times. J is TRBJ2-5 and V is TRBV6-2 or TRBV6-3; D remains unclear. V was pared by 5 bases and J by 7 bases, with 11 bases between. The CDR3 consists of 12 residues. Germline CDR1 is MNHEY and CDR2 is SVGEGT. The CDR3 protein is CASSPDSVTQYF. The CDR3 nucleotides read TGTGCCAGCAGTCCTGACTCGGTGACCCAGTACTTC.

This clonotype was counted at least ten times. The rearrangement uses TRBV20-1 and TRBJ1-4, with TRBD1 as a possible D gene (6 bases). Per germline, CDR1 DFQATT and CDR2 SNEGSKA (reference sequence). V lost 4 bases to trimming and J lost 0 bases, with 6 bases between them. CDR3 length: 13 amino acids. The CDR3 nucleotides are TGCAGTGCTACAGGGGCAACTAATGAAAAACTGTTTTTT. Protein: CSATGATNEKLFF.

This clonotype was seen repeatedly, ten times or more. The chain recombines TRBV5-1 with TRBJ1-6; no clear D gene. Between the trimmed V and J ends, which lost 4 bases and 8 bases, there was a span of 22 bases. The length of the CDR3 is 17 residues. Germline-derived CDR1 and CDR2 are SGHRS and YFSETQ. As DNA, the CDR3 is TGCGCCAGCAGCCTTGTTCCTCTGGCCTCCGCGGATTCACCCCTCCACTTT. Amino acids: CASSLVPLASADSPLHF. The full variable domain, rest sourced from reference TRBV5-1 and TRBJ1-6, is KAGVTQTPRYLIKTRGQQVTLSCSPISGHRSVSWYQQTPGQGLQFLFEYFSETQRNKGNFPGRFSGRQFSNSRSEMNVSTLELGDSALYLCASSLVPLASADSPLHFGNGTRLTVT.

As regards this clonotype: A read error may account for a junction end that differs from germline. CDR3 DNA: TGCGCCAGCAGTTTGGGGACAGGGGGCTATTTGAACACCGGGGAGCTGTTTTTT. Translating it yields CASSLGTGGYLNTGELFF. This sequence joins TRBV5-1 and TRBJ2-2; 12 bases agree with TRBD1. This CDR3 contains 18 residues. Per germline, CDR1 SGHRS and CDR2 YFSETQ.

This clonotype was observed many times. DNA for the CDR3: TGCAGTGCAGCATCGTCGCCTCAAGAGACCCAGTACTTC. Its translation is CSAASSPQETQYF. V is TRBV20-1 and J is TRBJ2-5; D not certain. This CDR3 is built from 13 residues. The V and J ends lost 6 bases and 2 bases respectively, with 13 bases between them. Germline V lookup: CDR1 DFQATT, CDR2 SNEGSKA (reference sequence).

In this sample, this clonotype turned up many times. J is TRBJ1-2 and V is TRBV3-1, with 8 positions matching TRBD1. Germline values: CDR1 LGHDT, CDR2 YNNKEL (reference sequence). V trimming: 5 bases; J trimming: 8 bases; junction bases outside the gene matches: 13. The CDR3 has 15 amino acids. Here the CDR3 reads CASSIQAGTGKGYTF. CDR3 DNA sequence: TGTGCCAGCAGCATTCAGGCCGGGACAGGCAAAGGCTACACCTTC.

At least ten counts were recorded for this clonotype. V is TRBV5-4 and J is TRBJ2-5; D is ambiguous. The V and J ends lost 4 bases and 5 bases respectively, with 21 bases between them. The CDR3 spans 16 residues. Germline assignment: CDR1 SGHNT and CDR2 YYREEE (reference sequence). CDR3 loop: CASSPAWAYTAETQYF. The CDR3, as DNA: TGTGCCAGCAGCCCGGCATGGGCCTATACAGCGGAGACCCAGTACTTC.

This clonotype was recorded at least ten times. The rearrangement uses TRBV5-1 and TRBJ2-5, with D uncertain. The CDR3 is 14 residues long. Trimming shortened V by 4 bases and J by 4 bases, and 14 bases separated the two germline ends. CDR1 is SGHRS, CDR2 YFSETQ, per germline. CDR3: CASSRAAEAETQYF. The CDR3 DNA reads TGCGCCAGCAGCCGGGCCGCGGAAGCAGAGACCCAGTACTTC.

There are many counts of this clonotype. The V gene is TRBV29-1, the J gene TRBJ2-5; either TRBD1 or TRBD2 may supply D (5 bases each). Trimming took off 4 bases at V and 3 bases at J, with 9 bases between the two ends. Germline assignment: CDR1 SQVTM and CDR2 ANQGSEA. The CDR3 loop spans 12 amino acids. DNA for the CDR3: TGCAGCGTTGGGGGGTTTAAAGAGACCCAGTACTTC. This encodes CSVGGFKETQYF.

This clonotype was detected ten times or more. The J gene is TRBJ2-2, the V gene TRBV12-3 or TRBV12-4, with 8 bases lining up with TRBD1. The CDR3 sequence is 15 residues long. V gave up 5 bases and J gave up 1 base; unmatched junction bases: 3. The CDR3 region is CASSRTGRNTGELFF. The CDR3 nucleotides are TGTGCCAGCAGTCGGACAGGGAGGAACACCGGGGAGCTGTTTTTT.

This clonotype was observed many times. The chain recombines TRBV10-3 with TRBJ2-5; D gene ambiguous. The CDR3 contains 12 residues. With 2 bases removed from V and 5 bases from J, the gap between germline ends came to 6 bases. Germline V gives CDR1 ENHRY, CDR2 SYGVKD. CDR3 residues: CAISEGWETQYF. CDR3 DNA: TGTGCCATCAGTGAGGGATGGGAGACCCAGTACTTC.

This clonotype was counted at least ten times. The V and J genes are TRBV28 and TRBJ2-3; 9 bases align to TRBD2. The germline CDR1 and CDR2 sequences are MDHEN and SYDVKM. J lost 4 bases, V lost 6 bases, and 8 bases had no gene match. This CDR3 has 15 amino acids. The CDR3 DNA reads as TGTGCCAGCAGATTTGGACTAGCGTGGGCAGATACGCAGTATTTT. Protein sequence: CASRFGLAWADTQYF.

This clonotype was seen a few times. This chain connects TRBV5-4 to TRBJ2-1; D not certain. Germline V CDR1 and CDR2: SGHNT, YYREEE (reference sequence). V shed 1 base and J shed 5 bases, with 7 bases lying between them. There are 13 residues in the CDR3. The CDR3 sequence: CASSLNPNNEQFF. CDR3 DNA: TGTGCCAGCAGCTTGAACCCCAACAATGAGCAGTTCTTC.

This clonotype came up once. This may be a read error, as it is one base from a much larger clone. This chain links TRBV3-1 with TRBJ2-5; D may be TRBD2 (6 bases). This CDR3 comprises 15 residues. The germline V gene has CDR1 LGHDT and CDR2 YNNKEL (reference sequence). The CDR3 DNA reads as TGTGCCAGCAGCCAAGGAGGTGGAACCCGGGAGACCCAGCACTTC. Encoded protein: CASSQGGGTRETQHF.

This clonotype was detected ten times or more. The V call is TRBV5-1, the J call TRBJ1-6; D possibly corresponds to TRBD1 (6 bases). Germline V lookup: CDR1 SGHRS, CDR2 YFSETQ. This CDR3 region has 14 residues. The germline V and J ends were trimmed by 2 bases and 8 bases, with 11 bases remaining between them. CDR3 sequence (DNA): TGCGCCAGCAGCTTTCTGGCAGGGGATTCACCCCTCCACTTT. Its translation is CASSFLAGDSPLHF.